This TCR beta chain was obtained from a study of cytomegalovirus exposure and HLA in healthy donors. Study in general: HLA-typed donors were the source of about 85 million unique TCRs, which an early data release held. Study-level points and caveats: Later work associated 16,951 TCR beta sequences with HLA alleles at 0.05 false discovery rate. In vitro, a few CMV-associated chains proved specific for CMV antigens.

The CDR3 spans 14 residues. In germline, CDR1 is LNHDA, CDR2 SQIVND (reference sequence). V was pared by 5 bases and J by 4 bases, with 14 bases between. Notes on this clone: Its cognate antigen is unknown.

The PCR contained 60 Vbeta and 13 Jbeta primers. The repertoire was sequenced with immunoSEQ multiplex PCR; TCRdb's copy has only in-frame clones and lacks some. The sample records under 140,000 clones, over 65% being singletons. The V gene is TRBV19, the J gene TRBJ1-1; no clear D gene. The clonotype comes from a woman between 25 and 40 years old in good health and CMV-seronegative. Material for sequencing was PBMCs. The CDR3 bases are TGTGCCAGTAGTGTGGGCAGGATGGGCACTGAAGCTTTCTTT. Translation gives CASSVGRMGTEAFF.